This T cell receptor (beta chain) was obtained from a study of cytomegalovirus exposure and HLA in healthy donors (dated by TCRdb to 2016 to 2017). For the study in its entirety: In an earlier analysis of roughly 500 of the donors, under 300 Gb of sequence data and some 100 million unique TCR beta sequences from roughly 180 million T cells were reported. An early release covering roughly 600 HLA-typed donors comprised approximately 290 gigabases of sequencing data and 85 million to 100 million unique TCR sequences. Of the approximately 370 genotyped donors, less than 90% were placed in the genetic ancestry cluster associated with self-reported Caucasian donors. The study was designed to test whether signatures of past pathogen exposure could be identified by cataloging public T cell receptors. Using immunosequencing, the study profiled T cell repertoires from 640 or so subjects and related those repertoires to cytomegalovirus serostatus. In addition to the first cohort of 666 subjects, a separate validation cohort of 100 to 150 different subjects was used. To predict cytomegalovirus infection status, the study combined high-throughput TCR immunosequencing, statistical association of individual TCRs with disease status, and machine learning. In a later analysis, previously published TCR beta repertoires from hundreds of donors were re-analyzed and high-resolution HLA genotyping was added so that TCR occurrence patterns could be studied. In the later analysis, no new phenotypic data were used to find candidate immune exposures; instead, reliance was placed on TCR beta sequences and their occurrence across donors. An earlier analysis of more than 450 of the donors used high-throughput TCR beta sequencing to judge whether each TCR beta V gene segment behaved as functional or pseudogenic. Alongside the repertoire data, information on donor age, sex, ethnicity and CMV serostatus was compiled. In a later genetic analysis, genome-wide SNP genotypes for about 65% of the roughly 700 donors were used, and that subset was treated as a discovery cohort. All discovery cohort repertoires had been generated using a single sequencing platform. HLA typing covered class I and class II loci at four-digit resolution. Typing coverage varied by locus: 629-630 donors for A, B, C, DRB1 and DQB1; more than 500 for DQA1; about 600 for DPA1; approximately 490 for DPB1. Roughly 5 DR-DQ haplotypes were handled as single units for association and clustering, since linkage in the cohort was strong. On average, 235,054 unique TCR beta nucleotide sequences were sequenced per donor among several hundred genotyped donors of the cohort, with about 17% of those sequences being non-productive. Beyond this particular receptor, the publication reports: Because HLA typing was missing for some donors at each locus, association tests included only the typed subset. CMV serostatus was the only immune exposure information available for the cohort. In a later genetic analysis, a missense DCLRE1C variant was associated with V-gene and J-gene trimming of TCR beta chains, and the association was replicated in an independent cohort. Most CMV-associated TCR beta chains appeared to be HLA-restricted in a later analysis, and the HLA associations seemed to be driven largely by CMV exposure. According to a later analysis, TCR association rates differed among HLA loci, with DRB1 alleles showing the most associated TCRs and HLA-C alleles showing the fewest. In an earlier analysis of 587 of the donors, most TCR beta V segments were observed in productive rearrangements about 87% or about 30% of the time, broadly matching IMGT annotations. A later analysis found that HLA-associated TCR beta chains were more clonally expanded and had lower generation probabilities than equally common non-associated chains. When HLA alleles, especially DR and DQ, strongly co-occurred, attributing TCR associations to individual alleles was difficult. Compared with the 666-donor mean, donors in an Asian-associated ancestry cluster had fewer N-insertions in productive TCRs, according to a later genetic analysis. Sequencing depth was assumed to be roughly uniform across donors in the presence/absence analyses, though that assumption may not hold. Because counts were too low, some 16 rarely observed V segments, including chromosome 9 orphons, were excluded from the earlier analysis of 587 of the donors. At a false discovery rate of 0.05, a later analysis linked approximately 18,000 TCR beta sequences to specific HLA alleles. The study gave a list of 150 to 200 TCR beta chains associated with cytomegalovirus. A group of highly shared sequence variants was considered likely to be a technical artifact of the sequencing pipeline. Cytomegalovirus status was reported to be diagnosed by the classifier with high specificity and sensitivity in both the original and validation cohorts. A further reported finding was that TCR beta sequences accurately predicted the HLA-A and HLA-B alleles for most subjects in the first cohort. Several of the top co-occurrence clusters appeared to be linked to parvovirus B19, influenza, CMV and Epstein-Barr virus, according to a later analysis. Linkage disequilibrium might explain the correlated functional status among segregating V segments, but an unknown experimental factor could not be ruled out. Most TCR sequences were seen in very few donors, while some public TCRs were found in many individuals. This cohort had only TCR beta chains sequenced, and the lack of alpha or paired-chain data limited which features could be detected. The authors suggested that the approach could potentially be generalized to other disease states and immunological phenotypes. Some IMGT-functional V segments, including TRBV6-2 and TRBV6-3, could not be told apart with the 87-base-pair reads, so those segments were excluded. In vitro tests confirmed that a few of the cytomegalovirus-associated TCR beta chains recognize cytomegalovirus antigens.

The germline V gene encodes CDR1 SGDLS and CDR2 YYNGEE. Germline trimming amounts to 0 bases on V and 2 bases on J, with 5 as the count of junction bases outside the gene matches. From the cysteine up to the phenylalanine, the CDR3 has a length of 15 residues. Only the CDR3 part of the read is kept: 45 bases, read in frame from the first base. On this clone itself: Its antigen is not yet known. No much larger clone is present one base from it, and per-base qualities are unavailable.

The cohort comprised several hundred healthy bone marrow donors. All cohort members were sampled while nominally healthy, although unrecorded immune exposures were likely present. The donor tested CMV seropositive and was one of the 289 seropositive cohort members. A peripheral blood sample was collected from each donor, and TCR beta sequencing was performed on peripheral blood mononuclear cells. The Qiagen DNeasy Blood Extraction Kit was used to extract genomic DNA from the blood cell samples. Library preparation was by the immunoSEQ multiplex PCR assay. For the multiplex PCR, a mixture combining 60 forward primers for TCR Vbeta segments and 13 reverse primers for TCR Jbeta segments was used. A multiplex PCR assay on genomic DNA amplified the CDR3 region of rearranged TCR beta genes. The Illumina HiSeq System was used to sequence the amplified TCR beta libraries as 87-base-pair reads. Turning to the authors' computational methods: Across the 700 or so repertoires, a later analysis counted 78 million or so unique TCR beta chains, roughly 11 million of which were shared by at least two donors. Raw reads were error-corrected and collapsed into unique sequences with a nearest-neighbor algorithm that merged closely related sequences to remove PCR and sequencing errors. V, D and J gene segments were assigned by aligning CDR3 sequences to IMGT reference sequences. For a sequence to be retained, a match of at least six nucleotides to both a V gene segment and a J gene segment was required. Rearrangements were called productive when the CDR3 lacked stop codons and stayed in frame with V and J; all others were non-productive. CDR3 was defined according to IMGT convention as the region running from the second conserved V-encoded cysteine to the conserved J-encoded phenylalanine. In an earlier analysis of more than 550 of the donors, sequences lacking an unambiguous match to a single V gene segment were excluded. In an earlier analysis of 500 to 750 of the donors, V segments were called functional above 56.7% productive rearrangements and were called segregating when the between-donor standard deviation exceeded 5%. A statistical classification framework was built for diagnosing cytomegalovirus status from the catalog of TCR beta chain sequences. In a later analysis, TCR nucleotide sequences were compared against IMGT/GENE-DB human TR gene sequences so that V and J genes could be assigned. The TCRdist pipeline was used in a later analysis to assign CDR3 sequences and most-parsimonious VDJ recombination scenarios. In a later analysis, each TCR beta chain was defined by its CDR3 amino acid sequence together with its V-gene family, and reads lacking a unique V-gene family were excluded. In a later analysis, fewer than 650 highly shared, low-generation-probability nucleotide sequences were removed to address suspected cross-contamination and a sequencing artifact. A later analysis calculated a clonal expansion index for each public chain from normalized within-repertoire ranks of inferred template counts. In a later analysis, generation probabilities were computed using a VDJ recombination model fitted to out-of-frame rearrangements, and the results were checked against IGoR. In a later analysis, hypergeometric tests were used to score TCR-TCR, TCR-HLA and TCR-CMV co-occurrence, with a repertoire-size bias correction applied to TCR pairs. A later analysis estimated false discovery rates by permuting HLA or CMV assignments 20 times. In a later analysis, co-occurring TCRs were grouped using DBSCAN, with TCRdist sequence similarity added in when clustering inside HLA-allele-positive subsets. Repertoires with fewer than 30,000 or more than 120,000 public chains were left out of co-occurrence clustering, as were about 5 repertoires with anomalous nucleotide sharing. TCRdb retrieved this table from immuneACCESS and kept in-frame rearrangements only. Not all clones are present; in checked studies, unresolved V genes account for under half, and no reason is known for the remainder. V and J calls and clone size are as listed in that table; D and trimming were resolved from the DNA. This sample lists fewer than 130,000 clones; about four fifths were detected once. The top ten clones comprise 2.5% to 3% of the sample.

Sequenced sample: PBMCs. This receptor was taken from a woman aged 55-69 years in good health and CMV-seropositive. The V and J segments used are TRBV9 and TRBJ2-7; TRBD2 agrees with 7 junctional bases. Here is the DNA: TGTGCCAGCAGCGTAGGGACTAGTGGTACCTACGAGCAGTACTTC. The encoded protein is CASSVGTSGTYEQYF.